Shown below are 4 T cell receptor beta chains from a single sample sequenced in a study of cytomegalovirus exposure and HLA in healthy donors. Libraries were prepared by immunoSEQ multiplex PCR; TCRdb keeps only in-frame clonotypes and omits some of them. The table has under 80,000 clones, roughly 90% seen once. The sample was PBMCs. All receptors come from a woman aged 18-29 years in good health and CMV-seronegative.

In the case of this clone: Germline and junction disagree at one end, which may indicate a read error. The chain combines TRBV6-1 with TRBJ2-3, with D maybe TRBD2 (5 bases). The length of the CDR3 is 10 residues. Germline V gene data show CDR1 as MNHNS and CDR2 as SASEGT. The CDR3 DNA reads as TGTGCCAGCAGTGAAACCCGGACTCATTTT. Translated, it gives CASSETRTHF.

This sequence joins TRBV19 and TRBJ1-1, with a weak D call TRBD1 (6 bases). Deletions cut 2 bases from V and 3 bases from J, with 16 bases between. CDR1 and CDR2 from the germline V gene are LNHDA and SQIVND (reference sequence). The length of the CDR3 is 16 residues. The CDR3 protein is CASSIPGHKTDTEAFF. The DNA of the CDR3 is TGTGCCAGTAGTATACCGGGACACAAGACCGACACTGAAGCTTTCTTT.

This clone has just one count. The rearrangement uses TRBV30 and TRBJ1-3; D remains unclear. Trimming took 3 bases from V and 4 from J, leaving 13 bases between them. The CDR3 runs 14 residues. Germline V lookup: CDR1 GTSNPN, CDR2 SVGIG (reference sequence). The CDR3 sequence: CAWRKVEGGNTIYF. The CDR3 DNA follows: TGTGCCTGGAGGAAAGTCGAGGGCGGAAACACCATATATTTT.

This chain uses TRBV28 with TRBJ2-5; a weak D match, TRBD1 (7 bases). The ends were cut back, 6 bases at V and 6 bases at J, with 20 bases in the middle. The CDR3 is made up of 15 amino acids. The germline V gene encodes CDR1 MDHEN and CDR2 SYDVKM. The CDR3 region has the DNA TGTGCCAGCAGCCCCCCCTCGACAGGGAGGAAGACCCAGTACTTC. Amino acids: CASSPPSTGRKTQYF.